These 7 T cell receptor beta chains came from one sample sequenced in a study of cytomegalovirus exposure and HLA in healthy donors. The study ran its PCR with 60 Vbeta and 13 Jbeta primers. Assay: immunoSEQ multiplex PCR; the TCRdb copy retains only in-frame clones and omits some. The table has roughly 120,000 clones, around two thirds seen once; the top ten hold roughly 10%. The specimen was PBMCs. The receptors come from a middle-aged woman in good health and CMV-seropositive.

The rearrangement links TRBV5-5 to TRBJ1-3; 9 nucleotides match TRBD1. CDR1 is SGHKS and CDR2 is YYEKEE in the germline V gene (reference sequence). The CDR3 runs to 16 residues. Trimming at V came to 4 bases and at J to 0 bases, leaving 5 bases not matched to a gene. The DNA for the CDR3 is TGTGCCAGCAGCGCGGGACAGGGAACCTCTGGAAACACCATATATTTT. As protein: CASSAGQGTSGNTIYF.

V is TRBV2 and J is TRBJ2-3; 11 bases map to TRBD2. This CDR3 spans 15 amino acids. V trimming: 5 bases; J trimming: 8 bases; junction bases outside the gene matches: 9. CDR1 SNHLY and CDR2 FYNNEI come from the germline V gene. Written as DNA, the CDR3 is TGTGCCAGCAGTTCGGGTAGCGGGAGGGCCGGTACGCAGTATTTT. It specifies CASSSGSGRAGTQYF.

The V and J genes are TRBV28 and TRBJ1-4; the D gene is possibly TRBD1 (5 bases). This CDR3 region has 16 residues. Between the trimmed V and J ends, which lost 5 bases and 6 bases, there was a span of 19 bases. Germline-derived CDR1 and CDR2 are MDHEN and SYDVKM. CDR3 sequence (DNA): TGTGCCAGCAGTCCCCACCCCGACAGCCCGGATGAAAAACTGTTTTTT. This codes for CASSPHPDSPDEKLFF. Combining the CDR3 with reference TRBV28 and TRBJ1-4 gives the whole variable domain DVKVTQSSRYLVKRTGEKVFLECVQDMDHENMFWYRQDPGLGLRLIYFSYDVKMKEKGDIPEGYSVSREKKERFSLILESASTNQTSMYLCASSPHPDSPDEKLFFGSGTQLSVL.

This clone has more than one count but fewer than ten. The gene calls are TRBV6-5 and TRBJ2-1; D possibly corresponds to TRBD2 (6 bases). Germline CDR1 is MNHEY and CDR2 is SVGAGI. This CDR3 has 12 residues. Trimming shortened V by 8 bases and J by 9 bases, and 14 bases separated the two germline ends. The chain's CDR3 is CASGDQRAEQFF. The CDR3 DNA is TGTGCCAGCGGCGACCAGCGGGCTGAGCAGTTCTTC.

V usage is TRBV7-9 and J usage is TRBJ1-1; a possible D gene is TRBD1 (5 bases). Trimming took off 5 bases at V and 6 bases at J, with 28 bases between the two ends. Per germline, CDR1 SEHNR and CDR2 FQNEAQ (reference sequence). The CDR3 has 18 amino acids. CDR3 region: CASSVMVGDDRLEPEAFF. The DNA for the CDR3 is TGTGCCAGCAGCGTGATGGTAGGGGATGATCGTTTGGAACCTGAAGCTTTCTTT.

The chain recombines TRBV7-3 with TRBJ2-5; possible D gene TRBD2, 6 bases. V shed 2 bases and J shed 5 bases, with 12 bases lying between them. Germline V gene data show CDR1 as SGHTA and CDR2 as FQGTGA. The CDR3 has 14 amino acids. The CDR3 DNA follows: TGTGCCAGCAGCTTAGTCGGGACTGATGAGACCCAGTACTTC. Protein sequence: CASSLVGTDETQYF.

This rearrangement joins TRBV4-2 to TRBJ2-7; maybe TRBD1 (6 bases). CDR1 and CDR2 from the germline V gene are LGHNA and YNFKEQ. Trimming took 0 bases from V and 6 from J, leaving 9 bases between them. This CDR3 is built from 13 residues. The CDR3 DNA sequence: TGTGCCAGCAGCCAAGATCCAGGGGCCGAGCAGTACTTC. Encoded protein: CASSQDPGAEQYF.